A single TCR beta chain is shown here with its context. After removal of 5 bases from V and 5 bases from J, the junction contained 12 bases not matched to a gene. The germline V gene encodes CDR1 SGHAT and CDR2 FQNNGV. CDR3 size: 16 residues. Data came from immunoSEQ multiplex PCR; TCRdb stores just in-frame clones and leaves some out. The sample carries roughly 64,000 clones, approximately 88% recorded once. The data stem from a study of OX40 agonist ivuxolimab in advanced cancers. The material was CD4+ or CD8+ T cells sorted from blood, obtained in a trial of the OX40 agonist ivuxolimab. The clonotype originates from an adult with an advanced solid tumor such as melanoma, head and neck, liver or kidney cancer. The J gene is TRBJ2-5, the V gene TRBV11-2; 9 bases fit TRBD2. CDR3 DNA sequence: TGTGCCAGCAGCCCATCAGGCGGGGGGGCCGTGGAGACCCAGTACTTC. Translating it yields CASSPSGGGAVETQYF.